These 4 T cell receptor beta chains were all obtained from the same sample, sequenced in a study of blood T cell repertoires in COVID-19. TCRdb's table, derived via immunoSEQ multiplex PCR, lists solely in-frame clones and lacks some. The sample carries roughly 330,000 clones, approximately 87% recorded once. The specimen sequenced was PBMCs or T cells enriched from blood (not recorded which). The origin of the receptors is a woman in her twenties or thirties who had recovered from COVID-19.

CDR3 residues: CASSRRVLSGANVLTF. The CDR3 region has the DNA TGTGCCAGCAGCCGCCGGGTCCTCTCTGGGGCCAACGTCCTGACTTTC. J is TRBJ2-6 and V is TRBV3-1 (or the pseudogene TRBV3-2); D is undetermined. V was trimmed by 4 bases and J by 0 bases, leaving 10 bases between them. Germline assignment: CDR1 LGHDT and CDR2 YNNKEL (reference sequence). CDR3 length equals 16 residues.

This rearrangement joins TRBV6-5 to TRBJ1-4; maybe TRBD1 (6 bases). Germline V gene data show CDR1 as MNHEY and CDR2 as SVGAGI. The V end lost 7 bases, the J end lost 4 bases, and 13 bases lay between the germline ends. CDR3 length: 14 residues. CDR3 residues: CASNLGQRNEKLFF. The CDR3 region has the DNA TGTGCCAGCAACCTCGGACAGCGTAATGAAAAACTGTTTTTT.

The DNA for the CDR3 is TGTGCCACCAGTGATTTGCGGACATTCTCCTACAATGAGCAGTTCTTC. It specifies CATSDLRTFSYNEQFF. V gene TRBV24-1 combines with J gene TRBJ2-1; a possible D gene is TRBD1 (5 bases). V gave up 0 bases and J gave up 0 bases, with 8 bases separating them. The length of the CDR3 is 16 residues. The V gene's germline CDR1 is KGHDR and CDR2 SFDVKD.

The V and J genes are TRBV28 and TRBJ1-1; possibly TRBD1 for D (5 bases). This CDR3 spans 14 amino acids. The V gene's germline CDR1 is MDHEN and CDR2 SYDVKM. V lost 3 bases, J lost 1 base, and 9 bases lay in between. The CDR3 coding sequence is TGTGCCAGCAGTTTGGGAGGGACGAACACTGAAGCTTTCTTT. Protein: CASSLGGTNTEAFF.